This T cell receptor beta chain came from a study of shared clonotypes between healthy human individuals. As regards this clone: Its antigen is currently unknown.

Notes on the study in general: Non-shared clonotypes were found to have lower generation probabilities than the clonotypes that were shared by all four of the sorted-subset donors. Generally, estimated richness proved larger in naive subsets than it did in memory subsets.

Here immunoSEQ multiplex PCR was the method, and the copy in TCRdb shows in-frame clones only, minus some. This sample has under 2,500,000 clones, with 90% to 96% found just once. Per germline, CDR1 WSHSY and CDR2 SAAADI. CDR3 length: 14 residues. V was cut by 2 bases and J by 3 bases, with 9 bases left in between. V and J are TRBV10-2 and TRBJ2-3, with D possibly TRBD1 on 5 matching bases. The sample consisted of naive CD4+ T cells sorted from blood. The subset is: CD45RA+ positively selected. This TCR was recovered from a man younger than 35 in good health. DNA for the CDR3: TGCGCCAGCAGTGAGACTGACAGAACAGATACGCAGTATTTT. Protein product: CASSETDRTDTQYF.